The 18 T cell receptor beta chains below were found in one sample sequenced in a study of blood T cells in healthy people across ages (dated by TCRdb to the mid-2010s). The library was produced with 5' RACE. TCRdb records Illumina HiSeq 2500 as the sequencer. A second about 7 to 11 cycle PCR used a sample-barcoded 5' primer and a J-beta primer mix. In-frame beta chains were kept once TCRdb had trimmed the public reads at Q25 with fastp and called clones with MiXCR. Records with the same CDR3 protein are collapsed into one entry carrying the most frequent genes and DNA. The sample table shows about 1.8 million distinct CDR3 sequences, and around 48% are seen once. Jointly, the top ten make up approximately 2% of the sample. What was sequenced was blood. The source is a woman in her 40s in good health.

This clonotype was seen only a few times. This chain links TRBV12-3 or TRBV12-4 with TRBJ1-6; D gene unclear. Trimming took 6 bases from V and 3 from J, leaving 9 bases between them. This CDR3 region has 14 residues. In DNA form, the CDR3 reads TGTGCCAGCAGCGGGGAGGGCTATAATTCACCCCTCCACTTT. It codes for CASSGEGYNSPLHF.

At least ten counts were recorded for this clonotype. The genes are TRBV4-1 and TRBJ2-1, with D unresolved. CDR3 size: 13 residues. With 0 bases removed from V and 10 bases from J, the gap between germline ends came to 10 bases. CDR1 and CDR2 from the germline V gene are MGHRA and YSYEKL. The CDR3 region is CASSQEFMDEQFF. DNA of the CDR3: TGCGCCAGCAGCCAAGAATTCATGGACGAGCAGTTCTTC.

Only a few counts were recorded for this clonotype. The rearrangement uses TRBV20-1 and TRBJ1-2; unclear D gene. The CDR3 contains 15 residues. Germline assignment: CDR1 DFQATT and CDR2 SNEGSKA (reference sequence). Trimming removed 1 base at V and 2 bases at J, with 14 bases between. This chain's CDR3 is CSARATAGPNYGYTF. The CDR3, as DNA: TGCAGTGCTAGAGCGACGGCAGGACCGAACTATGGCTACACCTTC.

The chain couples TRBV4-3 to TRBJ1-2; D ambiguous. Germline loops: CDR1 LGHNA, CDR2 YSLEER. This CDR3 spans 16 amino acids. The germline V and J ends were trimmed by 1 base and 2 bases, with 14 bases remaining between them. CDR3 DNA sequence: TGCGCCAGCAGCCAAGGAGCGGAGGGTCTAAACTATGGCTACACCTTC. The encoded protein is CASSQGAEGLNYGYTF.

This CDR3 reads CSAYEWTDTQYF. CDR3 sequence (DNA): TGCAGTGCTTACGAATGGACGGATACGCAGTATTTT. The J gene is TRBJ2-3, the V gene TRBV20-1; D ambiguous. Per germline, CDR1 DFQATT and CDR2 SNEGSKA (reference sequence). V shed 5 bases and J shed 6 bases, with 12 bases lying between them. CDR3 length equals 12 residues.

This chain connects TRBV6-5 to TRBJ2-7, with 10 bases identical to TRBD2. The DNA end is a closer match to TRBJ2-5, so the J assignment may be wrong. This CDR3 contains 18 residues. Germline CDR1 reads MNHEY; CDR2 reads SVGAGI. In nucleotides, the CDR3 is TGTGCCAGCAGTTACTCCCATCTAGCGGGGGCCGGTGTTCAGACCCAGTACTTC. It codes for CASSYSHLAGAGVQTQYF.

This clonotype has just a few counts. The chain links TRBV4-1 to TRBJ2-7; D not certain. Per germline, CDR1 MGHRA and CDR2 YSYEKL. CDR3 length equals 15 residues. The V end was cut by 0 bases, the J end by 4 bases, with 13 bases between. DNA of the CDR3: TGCGCCAGCAGCCAAGATTCGAGCCCCGGGTACGAGCAGTACTTC. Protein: CASSQDSSPGYEQYF.

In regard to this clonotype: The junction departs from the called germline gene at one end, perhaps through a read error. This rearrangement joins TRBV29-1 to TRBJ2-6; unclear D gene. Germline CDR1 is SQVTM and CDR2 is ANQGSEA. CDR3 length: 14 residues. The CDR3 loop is CNVEDNSGANVLTF. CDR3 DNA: TGCAACGTTGAAGACAACTCTGGGGCCAACGTCCTGACTTTC. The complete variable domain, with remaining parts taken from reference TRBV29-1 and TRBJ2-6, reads SAVISQKPSRDICQRGTSLTIQCQVDSQVTMMFWYRQQPGQSLTLIATANQGSEATYESGFVIDKFPISRPNLTFSTLTVSNMSPEDSSIYLCNVEDNSGANVLTFGAGSRLTVL.

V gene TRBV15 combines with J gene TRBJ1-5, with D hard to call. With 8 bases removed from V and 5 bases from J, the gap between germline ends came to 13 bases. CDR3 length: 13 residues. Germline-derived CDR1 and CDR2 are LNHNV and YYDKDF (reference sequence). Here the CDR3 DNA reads TGTGCCACCGCCGGGCGCCGATATCAGCCCCAGCATTTT. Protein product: CATAGRRYQPQHF. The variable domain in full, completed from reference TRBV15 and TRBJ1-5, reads DAMVIQNPRYQVTQFGKPVTLSCSQTLNHNVMYWYQQKSSQAPKLLFHYYDKDFNNEADTPDNFQSRRPNTSFCFLDIRSPGLGDTAMYLCATAGRRYQPQHFGDGTRLSIL.

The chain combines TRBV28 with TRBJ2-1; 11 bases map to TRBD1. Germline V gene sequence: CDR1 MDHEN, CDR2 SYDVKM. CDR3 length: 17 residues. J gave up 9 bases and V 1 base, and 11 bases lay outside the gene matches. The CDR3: CASSLFGQGAPQVEQFF. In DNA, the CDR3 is TGTGCCAGCAGTTTATTCGGACAGGGGGCTCCCCAGGTTGAGCAGTTCTTC. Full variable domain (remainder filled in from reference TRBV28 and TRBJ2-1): DVKVTQSSRYLVKRTGEKVFLECVQDMDHENMFWYRQDPGLGLRLIYFSYDVKMKEKGDIPEGYSVSREKKERFSLILESASTNQTSMYLCASSLFGQGAPQVEQFFGPGTRLTVL.

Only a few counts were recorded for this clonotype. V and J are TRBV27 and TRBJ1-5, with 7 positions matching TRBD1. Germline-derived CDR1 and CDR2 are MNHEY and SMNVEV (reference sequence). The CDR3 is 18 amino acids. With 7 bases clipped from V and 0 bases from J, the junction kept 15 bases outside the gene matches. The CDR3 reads CASIRKWTGDYSNQPQHF. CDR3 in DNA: TGTGCCAGCATCCGAAAATGGACAGGCGATTATAGCAATCAGCCCCAGCATTTT.

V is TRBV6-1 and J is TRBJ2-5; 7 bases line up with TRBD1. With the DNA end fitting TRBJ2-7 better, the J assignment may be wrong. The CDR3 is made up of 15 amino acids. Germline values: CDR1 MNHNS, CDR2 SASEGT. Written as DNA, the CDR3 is TGTGCCAGCAGTGAATTCCCGACAGGGTTCTACGAGCAGTACTTC. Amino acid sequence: CASSEFPTGFYEQYF.

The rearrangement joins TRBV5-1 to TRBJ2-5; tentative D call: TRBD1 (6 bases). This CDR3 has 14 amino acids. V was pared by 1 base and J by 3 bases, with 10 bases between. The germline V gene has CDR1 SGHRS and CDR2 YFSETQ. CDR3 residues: CASSLQGLEETQYF. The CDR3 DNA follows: TGCGCCAGCAGCTTGCAGGGGCTGGAAGAGACCCAGTACTTC. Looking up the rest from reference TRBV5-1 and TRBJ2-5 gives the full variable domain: KAGVTQTPRYLIKTRGQQVTLSCSPISGHRSVSWYQQTPGQGLQFLFEYFSETQRNKGNFPGRFSGRQFSNSRSEMNVSTLELGDSALYLCASSLQGLEETQYFGPGTRLLVL.

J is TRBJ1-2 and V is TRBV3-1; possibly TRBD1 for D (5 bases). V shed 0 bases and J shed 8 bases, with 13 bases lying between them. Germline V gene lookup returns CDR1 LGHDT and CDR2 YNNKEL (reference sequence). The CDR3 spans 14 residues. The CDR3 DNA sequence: TGTGCCAGCAGCCAAGAGAGGGGTGAGGCGGGCTACACCTTC. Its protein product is CASSQERGEAGYTF.

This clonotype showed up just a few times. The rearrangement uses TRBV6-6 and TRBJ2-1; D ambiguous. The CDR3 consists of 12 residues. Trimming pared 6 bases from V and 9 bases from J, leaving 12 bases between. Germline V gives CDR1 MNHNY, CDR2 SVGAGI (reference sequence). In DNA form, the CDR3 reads TGTGCCAGCAGCTCCCAAGGTAGTGAGCAGTTCTTC. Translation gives CASSSQGSEQFF.

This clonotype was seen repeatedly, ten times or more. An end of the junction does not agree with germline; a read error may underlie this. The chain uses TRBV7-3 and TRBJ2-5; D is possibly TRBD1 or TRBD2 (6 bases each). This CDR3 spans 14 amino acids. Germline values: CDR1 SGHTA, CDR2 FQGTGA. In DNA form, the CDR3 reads TGCGCCAGCAGCTTGGTGGGGGGCGATGAGACCCAGTACTTC. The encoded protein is CASSLVGGDETQYF. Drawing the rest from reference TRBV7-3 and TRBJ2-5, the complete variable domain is GAGVSQTPSNKVTEKGKYVELRCDPISGHTALYWYRQSLGQGPEFLIYFQGTGAADDSGLPNDRFFAVRPEGSVSTLKIQRTERGDSAVYLCASSLVGGDETQYFGPGTRLLVL.

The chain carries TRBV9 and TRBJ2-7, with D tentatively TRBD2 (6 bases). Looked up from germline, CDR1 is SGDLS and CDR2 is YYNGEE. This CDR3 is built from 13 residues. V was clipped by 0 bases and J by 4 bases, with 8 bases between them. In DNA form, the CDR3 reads TGTGCCAGCAGCGTAGATGCGGGGTACGAGCAGTACTTC. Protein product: CASSVDAGYEQYF.

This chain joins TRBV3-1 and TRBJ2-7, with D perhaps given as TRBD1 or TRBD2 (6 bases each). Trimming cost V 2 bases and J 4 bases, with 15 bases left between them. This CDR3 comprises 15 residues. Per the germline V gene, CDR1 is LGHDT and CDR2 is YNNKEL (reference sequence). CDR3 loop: CASSQPSTGRYEQYF. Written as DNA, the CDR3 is TGTGCCAGCAGCCAACCCTCCACAGGGAGGTACGAGCAGTACTTC.